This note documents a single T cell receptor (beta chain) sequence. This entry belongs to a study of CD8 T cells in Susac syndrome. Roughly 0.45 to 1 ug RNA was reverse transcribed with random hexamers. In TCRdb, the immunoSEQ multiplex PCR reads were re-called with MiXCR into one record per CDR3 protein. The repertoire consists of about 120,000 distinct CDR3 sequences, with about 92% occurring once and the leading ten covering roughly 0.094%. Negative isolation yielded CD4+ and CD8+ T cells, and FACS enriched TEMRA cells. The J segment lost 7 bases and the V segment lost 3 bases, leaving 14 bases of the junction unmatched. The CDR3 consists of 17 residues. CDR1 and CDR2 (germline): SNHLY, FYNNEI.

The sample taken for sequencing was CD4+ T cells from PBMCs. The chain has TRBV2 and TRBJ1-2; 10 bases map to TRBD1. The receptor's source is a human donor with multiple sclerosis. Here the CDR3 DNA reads TGTGCCAGCAGTGACATTGGACAGGGGGGATGGAGTGGTGGCTACACCTTC. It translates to CASSDIGQGGWSGGYTF. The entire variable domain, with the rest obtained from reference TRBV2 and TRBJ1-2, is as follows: EPEVTQTPSHQVTQMGQEVILRCVPISNHLYFYWYRQILGQKVEFLVSFYNNEISEKSEIFDDQFSVERPDGSNFTLKIRSTKLEDSAMYFCASSDIGQGGWSGGYTFGSGTRLTVV.